This T cell receptor beta chain came from a study of T cells in Graves' hyperthyroidism and ophthalmopathy (dated by TCRdb to about 2019). At the level of the whole study: Peripheral blood samples were taken at initial diagnosis, before any treatment was given. To identify distinguishing TCR V-J signatures, a discovery cohort of around 100 patients was used, comprising approximately 40 with Graves' ophthalmopathy and around 57 with stable Graves' hyperthyroidism. Whether ophthalmopathy could be predicted prospectively was tested in an independent validation cohort made up of under 20 hyperthyroidism patients plus 17 patients who later progressed to ophthalmopathy. The roughly 99 discovery patients were divided at random into training and test sets in a 7:3 ratio. In addition, the study compared T-cell repertoires in thyroid tissue and in blood from several Graves' hyperthyroidism patients. After sampling, hyperthyroidism patients received methimazole starting at 30 mg daily, and ophthalmopathy patients received high-dose intravenous methylprednisolone. TCR Vbeta CDR3 sequencing of 135 peripheral blood samples (over 40 ophthalmopathy, 75 hyperthyroidism and approximately 17 progressor patients) is reported in the paper.

Ophthalmopathy patients had moderately to severely active disease, Clinical Activity Score of at least 3, NOSPECS grade of at least 4, and duration under 3 months. Exclusion was applied to patients with uncontrolled infections, other autoimmune diseases, pregnancy or lactation. Diagnoses relied on clinical symptoms, serum thyroxine and TRAb, thyroid ultrasound and orbital computed tomography. PBMCs were separated from roughly 10 ml of fresh peripheral blood using Ficoll-Paque density gradient centrifugation. Total RNA was extracted using Trizol reagent, and RNA quality was assessed on an Agilent 2100 Bioanalyzer. Amplification of TCR beta CDR3 regions was carried out from RNA transcripts. For the first round of RT-PCR on the TCR CDR3, the HTBI primer set was used together with the Qiagen OneStep RT-PCR kit. A second multiplex PCR round built the libraries, followed by size selection and purification. Libraries were sequenced paired-end with 100 bp reads on an Illumina HiSeq2000. Under the source paper's analysis protocol: SOAPnuke was used to process the raw data, throwing out any read that contained adapters or uncalled bases, had a mean Phred below 15, or lacked an exact constant-primer or identifier match. COPE v1.2.5 was used to merge the high-quality paired reads, and each unique nucleotide sequence was defined as a clonotype. Clonotypes were aligned to IMGT TRBV, TRBD and TRBJ reference segments using MiTCR v1.1. The analysis was restricted to V-J combinations with a frequency above 0.0001, which together covered roughly 99% of the repertoires. A TCS score was defined as the ratio of F50 (clonal expansion) to E x V (chaos), with BLOSUM62-based TCRdist applied between CDR3 peptides within each V-J. Welch's t-statistics and random forest reduced 500 to 650 V-J features to some 14, which were used in a naive Bayes classifier (R e1071). TCRdb trimmed the raw reads at Q25, called clones with MiXCR and kept productive beta chains. Every distinct CDR3 protein forms one entry, paired with its most common genes and DNA. Clone size and V and J calls follow TCRdb, not the original study. Across this sample there are approximately 250,000 distinct CDR3 sequences, with 24% seen only once. The top ten constitute roughly 35% of the sample.

Overall results and qualifications from the work: Most expanded thyroid clonotypes (frequency above 0.001) were also found in blood, which suggests that blood repertoires may mirror thyroid immune responses. In validation, the model predicted progression to ophthalmopathy a median of roughly 6.5 months before onset, with about 70% sensitivity and 72.22% specificity. A model built on a 13 V-J signature distinguished ophthalmopathy from stable hyperthyroidism, reaching about 89% sensitivity and approximately 83% specificity in cross-validation and 80%/75% in testing. Sample size was not statistically predetermined, and blinding of investigators to group allocation was not performed.

V is trimmed back by 2 bases and J by 7 bases, and the junction contains 7 bases that no gene match accounts for. Including the terminal cysteine and phenylalanine, the CDR3 comprises 15 residues. The entry retains the CDR3 DNA only, 45 bases that are in frame from base 1. CDR1 MDHEN and CDR2 SYDVKM are derived from the germline V gene. In this sample, this clonotype turned up many times. This receptor's antigen is unknown. Base quality data are lacking; no much larger clone is found one base away. The source is a woman between 40 and 55 years old with Graves' ophthalmopathy. Sequences were obtained from blood. The V and J genes are TRBV28 and TRBJ2-7, with 11 middle bases fitting TRBD1. The CDR3 loop reads CASSLGGQGAREQYF. Read as DNA, the sequence is TGTGCCAGCAGTTTAGGCGGACAGGGGGCGCGGGAGCAGTACTTC. This CDR3, with the reference TRBV28 and TRBJ2-7 proteins standing in past its ends, gives the full variable domain DVKVTQSSRYLVKRTGEKVFLECVQDMDHENMFWYRQDPGLGLRLIYFSYDVKMKEKGDIPEGYSVSREKKERFSLILESASTNQTSMYLCASSLGGQGAREQYFGPGTRLTVT.